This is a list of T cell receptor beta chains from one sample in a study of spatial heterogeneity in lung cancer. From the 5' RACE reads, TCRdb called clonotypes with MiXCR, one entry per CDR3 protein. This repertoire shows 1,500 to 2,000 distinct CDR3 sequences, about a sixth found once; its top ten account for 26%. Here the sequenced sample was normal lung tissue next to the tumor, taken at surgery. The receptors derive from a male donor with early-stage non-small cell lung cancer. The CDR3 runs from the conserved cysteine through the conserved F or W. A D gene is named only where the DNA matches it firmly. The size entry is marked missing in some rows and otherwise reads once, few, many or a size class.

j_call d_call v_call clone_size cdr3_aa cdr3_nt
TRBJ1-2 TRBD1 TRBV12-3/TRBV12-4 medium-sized CASSFGQGANYGYTF TGTGCCAGCAGTTTTGGACAGGGGGCCAACTATGGCTACACCTTC
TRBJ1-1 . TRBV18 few CASSDGPNTEAFF TGTGCCAGCTCAGACGGCCCGAACACTGAAGCTTTCTTT
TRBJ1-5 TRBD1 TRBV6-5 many CASRSRTGDQPQHF TGTGCCAGCAGAAGTAGGACAGGGGATCAGCCCCAGCATTTT
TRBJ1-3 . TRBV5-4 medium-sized CASRSKGTDSSLQDF TGTGCCAGCAGGTCGAAGGGGACCGACTCCTCTCTTCAGGATTTT
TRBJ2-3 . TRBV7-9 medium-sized CASSAGILDTQYF TGTGCCAGCAGCGCAGGGATTTTAGATACGCAGTATTTT
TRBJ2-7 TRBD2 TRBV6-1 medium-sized CASMEKYRGGAYEQYF TGTGCCAGCATGGAAAAATACCGGGGAGGGGCCTACGAGCAGTACTTC
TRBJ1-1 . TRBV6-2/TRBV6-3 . CASSHGTLEAFF TGTGCCAGCAGTCACGGGACCCTCGAAGCTTTCTTT
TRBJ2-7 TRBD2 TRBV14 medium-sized CASSRPSGSSYEQYF TGTGCCAGCAGCCGCCCTAGCGGGAGCTCCTACGAGCAGTACTTC
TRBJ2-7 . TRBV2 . CASIKGEQYF TGTGCCAGCATCAAGGGCGAGCAGTACTTC
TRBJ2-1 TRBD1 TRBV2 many CASRTGFLEQFF TGTGCCAGCAGGACAGGGTTTCTTGAGCAGTTCTTC